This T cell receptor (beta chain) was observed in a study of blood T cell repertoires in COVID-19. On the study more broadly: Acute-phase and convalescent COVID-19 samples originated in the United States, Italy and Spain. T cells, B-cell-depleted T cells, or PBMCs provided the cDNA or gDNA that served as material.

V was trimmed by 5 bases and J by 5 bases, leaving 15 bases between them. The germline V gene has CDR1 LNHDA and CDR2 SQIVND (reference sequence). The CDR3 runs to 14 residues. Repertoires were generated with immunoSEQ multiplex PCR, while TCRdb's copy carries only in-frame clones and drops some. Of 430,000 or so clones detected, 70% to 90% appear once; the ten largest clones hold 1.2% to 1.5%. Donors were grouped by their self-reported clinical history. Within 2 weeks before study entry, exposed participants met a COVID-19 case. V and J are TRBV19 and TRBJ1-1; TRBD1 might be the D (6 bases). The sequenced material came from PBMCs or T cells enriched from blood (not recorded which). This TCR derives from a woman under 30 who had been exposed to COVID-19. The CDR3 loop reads CASSSQDSQTEAFF. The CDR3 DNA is TGTGCCAGTAGTTCACAGGACAGCCAAACTGAAGCTTTCTTT.